This TCR beta chain was found in a study of CXCR3-negative and CXCR3-positive naive CD8 T cells. The authors made the TRB cDNA libraries by 5' RACE using UMI labels. TCRdb reanalyzed the 5' RACE reads, giving one entry per CDR3 protein sequence and no DNA. The listing records more than 65,000 distinct CDR3 sequences. This CDR3 contains 17 residues. From germline, CDR1 is SEHNR and CDR2 FQNEAQ (reference sequence). Notes on this clonotype: The antigen remains unidentified.

Regarding the study as a whole: Naive CXCR3-positive cells had TRB CDR3s more hydrophobic than those of CXCR3-negative naive cells. With respect to TRBV-TRBJ usage, naive CXCR3-negative and CXCR3-positive cells were similar; memory differed. Each naive subset displayed comparably high diversity, whereas memory CD8+ cells displayed much lower diversity.

By phenotype, naive CD8+ T cells were CD45RO-CCR7+CD27+CD95-. The sequencing sample was made of naive CXCR3- CD8+ T cells from blood. Documented subset: CD45RO-CCR7+CD27+CD95- naive CD8+ T cells lacking CXCR3 (TNR3-). The receptor was isolated from a human donor in good health. Some clones in this sample may be carry-over from other donors' samples. The rearrangement joins TRBV7-9 to TRBJ2-7; TCRdb's D gene call, TRBD1, goes unchecked for lack of DNA. The CDR3 sequence: CASSPPQGRTGGDEQYF.